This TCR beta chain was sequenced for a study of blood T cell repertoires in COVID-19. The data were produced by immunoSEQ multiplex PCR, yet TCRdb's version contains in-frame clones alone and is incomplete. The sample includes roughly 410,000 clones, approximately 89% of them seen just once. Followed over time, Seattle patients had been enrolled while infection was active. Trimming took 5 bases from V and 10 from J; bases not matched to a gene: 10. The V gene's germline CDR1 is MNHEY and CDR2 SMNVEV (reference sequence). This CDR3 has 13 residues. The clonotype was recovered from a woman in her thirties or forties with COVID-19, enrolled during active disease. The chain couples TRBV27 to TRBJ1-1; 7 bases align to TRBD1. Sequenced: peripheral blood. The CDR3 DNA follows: TGTGCCAGCAGTATACCGGGACAGCCGTTAGCTTTCTTT. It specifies CASSIPGQPLAFF.